Presented here are 30 T cell receptor beta chains from one specimen sequenced in a study of CD8+ T cells in alopecia areata. In each case, RNA was isolated and then reverse transcribed into cDNA as the sequencing template. Profiling relied on immunoSEQ multiplex PCR, and the TCRdb table lists in-frame clones only, not all of them. This sample yields more than 200,000 clones, of which over 60% are seen a single time; around 4% belongs to the top ten. This sample's treatment: oral pan-JAK inhibitor, 5-10 mg twice daily. The sequencing used CD4+ T cells sorted from blood, collected at week 4, from a patient treated with tofacitinib. Receptors were obtained from a human donor with alopecia areata.

The chain joins TRBV29-1 to TRBJ2-1; D remains unclear. The CDR3 runs to 14 residues. Germline-derived CDR1 and CDR2 are SQVTM and ANQGSEA. Trimming removed 4 bases at V and 0 bases at J, with 10 bases between. CDR3: CSVGSGSSYNEQFF. The CDR3 nucleotides read TGCAGCGTTGGTTCAGGTAGCTCCTACAATGAGCAGTTCTTC.

This clone has just a few counts. The CDR3 protein is CAWSHKGGGYGYTF. The CDR3 region has the DNA TGTGCCTGGAGTCACAAGGGGGGAGGCTATGGCTACACCTTC. The rearrangement uses TRBV30 and TRBJ1-2, with D tentatively TRBD1 (6 bases). V was trimmed by 2 bases and J by 4 bases, leaving 14 bases between them. This CDR3 has 14 amino acids. Per germline, CDR1 GTSNPN and CDR2 SVGIG (reference sequence). The full variable domain, completed using reference TRBV30 and TRBJ1-2, is SQTIHQWPATLVQPVGSPLSLECTVEGTSNPNLYWYRQAAGRGLQLLFYSVGIGQISSEVPQNLSASRPQDRQFILSSKKLLLSDSGFYLCAWSHKGGGYGYTFGSGTRLTVV.

Only a few counts were recorded for this clone. The CDR3 sequence: CASSRDRGGGNEQYF. In DNA form, the CDR3 reads TGTGCCAGCAGTCGGGACAGGGGAGGCGGAAACGAGCAGTACTTC. V usage is TRBV6-6 and J usage is TRBJ2-7, with 10 bases lining up with TRBD1. CDR1 is MNHNY and CDR2 is SVGAGI in the germline V gene (reference sequence). This CDR3 contains 15 residues. Trimming cost V 5 bases and J 5 bases; bases outside gene matches: 9.

This rearrangement joins TRBV7-9 to TRBJ1-2; D is ambiguous. V lost 5 bases, J lost 4 bases, and 5 bases lay in between. CDR1 SEHNR and CDR2 FQNEAQ come from the germline V gene (reference sequence). This CDR3 spans 11 amino acids. The CDR3, as DNA: TGTGCCAGCAGCCCCGGCTATGGCTACACCTTC. Protein product: CASSPGYGYTF.

A few counts support this clone. The gene calls are TRBV29-1 and TRBJ2-5; D is ambiguous. V was clipped by 5 bases and J by 5 bases, with 9 bases between them. This CDR3 contains 11 residues. Germline CDR1 SQVTM, CDR2 ANQGSEA. CDR3 coding DNA: TGCAGCGTTAAGATCGGGGAGACCCAGTACTTC. Its protein product is CSVKIGETQYF.

This clone has just a few counts. The chain carries TRBV7-2 and TRBJ2-3, with a weak D call TRBD2 (5 bases). Trimming took off 1 base at V and 6 bases at J, with 11 bases between the two ends. CDR1 is SGHTA, CDR2 FQGNSA, per germline. The CDR3 has 14 amino acids. CDR3 coding DNA: TGTGCCAGCAGCTTAGTTCTAGCTGGCGATACGCAGTATTTT. It codes for CASSLVLAGDTQYF.

This chain links TRBV4-3 with TRBJ2-1; weak D call: TRBD1 (5 bases). Trimming shortened V by 0 bases and J by 9 bases, and 9 bases separated the two germline ends. The germline V gene encodes CDR1 LGHNA and CDR2 YSLEER. This CDR3 is built from 13 residues. This CDR3 is CASSQEGVGEQFF. CDR3 DNA sequence: TGCGCCAGCAGCCAAGAAGGGGTTGGTGAGCAGTTCTTC.

The CDR3 bases are TGCGCCAGCAGCCCGGGTCCAAAGGGGGGCGAGCAGTACTTC. As protein: CASSPGPKGGEQYF. V usage is TRBV5-1 and J usage is TRBJ2-7; D is possibly TRBD1 or TRBD2 (6 bases each). Germline values: CDR1 SGHRS, CDR2 YFSETQ. CDR3 length: 14 amino acids. Between the trimmed V and J ends, which lost 4 bases and 6 bases, there was a span of 17 bases.

The gene calls are TRBV5-6 and TRBJ2-3; D call uncertain. V gave up 4 bases and J gave up 6 bases, with 9 bases separating them. CDR1 SGHDT and CDR2 YYEEEE come from the germline V gene. This CDR3 has 12 residues. The CDR3: CASSLAADTQYF. The CDR3 region has the DNA TGTGCCAGCAGCCTGGCGGCGGATACGCAGTATTTT.

This chain joins TRBV7-2 and TRBJ2-3; 7 bases are a match to TRBD2. V lost 5 bases and J lost 2; bases outside the gene matches: 10. Germline CDR1 reads SGHTA; CDR2 reads FQGNSA. The CDR3 runs 16 residues. DNA of the CDR3: TGTGCCAGCAGCCCCCAGGTAGCGGGTATCACAGATACGCAGTATTTT. This gives the protein CASSPQVAGITDTQYF.

This chain joins TRBV29-1 and TRBJ2-6, with D unresolved. Germline assignment: CDR1 SQVTM and CDR2 ANQGSEA. Trimming took off 5 bases at V and 4 bases at J, with 6 bases between the two ends. There are 12 residues in the CDR3. CDR3 loop: CSVPNGANVLTF. For the CDR3, the DNA is TGCAGCGTTCCTAACGGGGCCAACGTCCTGACTTTC.

The rearrangement uses TRBV30 and TRBJ1-2, with 7 bases that match TRBD1. The CDR3 totals 15 residues. Germline CDR1 GTSNPN, CDR2 SVGIG (reference sequence). With 4 bases clipped from V and 4 bases from J, the junction kept 12 bases outside the gene matches. The CDR3 protein is CAWKPGQSRGYGYTF. CDR3 coding DNA: TGTGCCTGGAAACCGGGACAGAGTCGAGGCTATGGCTACACCTTC.

There are a few counts of this clone. The chain employs TRBV27 and TRBJ2-2, with 10 bases aligning to TRBD2. J was trimmed by 6 bases and V by 3 bases; bases with no gene match: 4. CDR1 MNHEY and CDR2 SMNVEV come from the germline V gene (reference sequence). CDR3 size: 15 residues. CDR3 sequence: CASSFLAGVPGELFF. CDR3 DNA sequence: TGTGCCAGCAGTTTTCTAGCGGGGGTCCCCGGGGAGCTGTTTTTT.

The CDR3 spells CASSLAAGRDSYEQYF. The CDR3 region has the DNA TGTGCCAGCAGCTTAGCGGCAGGCAGGGACTCCTACGAGCAGTACTTC. The chain couples TRBV7-9 to TRBJ2-7; the D gene is possibly TRBD1 (5 bases). The CDR3 is made up of 16 amino acids. Germline CDR1 reads SEHNR; CDR2 reads FQNEAQ (reference sequence). The V end was cut by 0 bases, the J end by 0 bases, with 12 bases between.

Concerning this clone itself: This sample includes further DNA sequences coding for the same CDR3. The chain uses TRBV29-1 and TRBJ2-5, with D possibly being TRBD2 (6 bases). The V and J ends lost 4 bases and 4 bases respectively, with 10 bases between them. From germline, CDR1 is SQVTM and CDR2 ANQGSEA. The CDR3 covers 12 residues. The CDR3 region has the DNA TGCAGCGTTGTTCAGGGAGGAGAGACCCAGTACTTC. It translates to CSVVQGGETQYF.

With regard to this clone: At one end the junction does not follow the germline gene, possibly because of a read error. V and J are TRBV7-7 and TRBJ2-5, with a possible D match to TRBD2 (5 bases). Germline lookup yields CDR1 SSHAT and CDR2 FNYEAQ (reference sequence). The CDR3 contains 14 residues. The CDR3 reads CASSLGGSEETQYF. Here the CDR3 DNA reads TGTGCTAGCAGCTTAGGAGGATCTGAAGAGACCCAGTACTTC.

V and J are TRBV30 and TRBJ2-6; D gene unclear. This CDR3 region has 15 residues. Trimming left V 2 bases short and J 0 bases short, with 8 bases between. Per the germline V gene, CDR1 is GTSNPN and CDR2 is SVGIG (reference sequence). CDR3 DNA sequence: TGTGCCTGGAGTTCTATGGGCTCTGGGGCCAACGTCCTGACTTTC. Its translation: CAWSSMGSGANVLTF.

The V call is TRBV25-1, the J call TRBJ1-2; D is uncertain. The V end was cut by 4 bases, the J end by 5 bases, with 11 bases between. Germline V gene sequence: CDR1 MGHDK, CDR2 SYGVNS. The CDR3 spans 13 residues. DNA for the CDR3: TGTGCCAGCAGTGTAGACATTCAGTATGGCTACACCTTC. Amino acid sequence: CASSVDIQYGYTF.

The CDR3 protein is CASSLGGSGTGANVLTF. DNA of the CDR3: TGCGCCAGCAGCCTTGGGGGATCGGGGACTGGGGCCAACGTCCTGACTTTC. The chain couples TRBV5-1 to TRBJ2-6; D is perhaps TRBD1 or TRBD2 (5 bases each). Germline CDR1 SGHRS, CDR2 YFSETQ. The CDR3 runs 17 residues. V was cut by 4 bases and J by 2 bases, with 16 bases left in between.

Only a few counts were recorded for this clone. J is TRBJ2-7 and V is TRBV29-1; D may correspond to TRBD1 or TRBD2 (5 bases each). CDR1 and CDR2 (germline): SQVTM, ANQGSEA. Deletions cut 8 bases from V and 9 bases from J, with 20 bases between. This CDR3 comprises 12 residues. CDR3 DNA: TGCAGCTTTTCGTCCGGGACCACGGGGCAGTACTTC. Its protein is CSFSSGTTGQYF.

CDR3 coding DNA: TGTGCCAGCAGTTTAACTGGCGGCAGGAAGAACACTGAAGCTTTCTTT. This codes for CASSLTGGRKNTEAFF. The J gene is TRBJ1-1, the V gene TRBV27; D uncertain. V was shortened by 2 bases and J by 1 base, with 14 bases between the two germline ends. Germline V gene sequence: CDR1 MNHEY, CDR2 SMNVEV (reference sequence). The CDR3 totals 16 residues.

The V and J genes are TRBV5-1 and TRBJ2-3; 9 bases agree with TRBD2. V shed 1 base and J 1 base; nucleotides not matched to a gene: 7. Germline-derived CDR1 and CDR2 are SGHRS and YFSETQ. This CDR3 contains 17 residues. CDR3 residues: CASSLWVASGGTDTQYF. CDR3 nucleotide sequence: TGCGCCAGCAGCTTGTGGGTAGCTAGCGGGGGCACAGATACGCAGTATTTT.

This chain links TRBV30 with TRBJ2-7, with D possibly being TRBD2 (6 bases). Per the germline V gene, CDR1 is GTSNPN and CDR2 is SVGIG (reference sequence). There are 13 residues in the CDR3. The germline V and J ends were trimmed by 3 bases and 2 bases, with 11 bases remaining between them. This CDR3 reads CAWRMGGTYEQYF. Written as DNA, the CDR3 is TGTGCCTGGAGAATGGGGGGTACCTACGAGCAGTACTTC.

The chain combines TRBV5-4 with TRBJ2-7; possibly TRBD2 for D (6 bases). Germline assignment: CDR1 SGHNT and CDR2 YYREEE (reference sequence). The length of the CDR3 is 14 residues. Between the trimmed V and J ends, which lost 5 bases and 2 bases, there was a span of 14 bases. This CDR3 reads CASSLAVPPYEQYF. CDR3 sequence (DNA): TGTGCCAGCAGTTTAGCGGTCCCGCCCTACGAGCAGTACTTC.

This clone appeared a single time. The chain employs TRBV9 and TRBJ2-2; 7 bases line up with TRBD1. V lost 2 bases and J lost 5; bases outside the gene matches: 9. This CDR3 has 16 residues. CDR1 SGDLS and CDR2 YYNGEE come from the germline V gene. This CDR3 reads CASSVYDRVRTGELFF. The DNA of the CDR3 is TGTGCCAGCAGCGTGTACGACAGGGTTCGGACCGGGGAGCTGTTTTTT.

The chain carries TRBV29-1 and TRBJ1-2; 12 positions match TRBD1. The CDR3 runs to 14 residues. The germline V gene has CDR1 SQVTM and CDR2 ANQGSEA. The J segment lost 8 bases and the V segment lost 7 bases, leaving 11 bases of the junction unmatched. The CDR3 protein is CSGSRGQGAGGYTF. Written as DNA, the CDR3 is TGCAGCGGGAGTCGGGGACAGGGGGCTGGAGGCTACACCTTC.

This clone was observed a few times. This rearrangement joins TRBV27 to TRBJ1-4, with unresolved D. Trimming took off 0 bases at V and 6 bases at J, with 14 bases between the two ends. CDR3 length: 16 residues. CDR1 MNHEY and CDR2 SMNVEV come from the germline V gene (reference sequence). The CDR3: CASSLSGRVQYEKLFF. Here the CDR3 DNA reads TGTGCCAGCAGTTTATCGGGGAGGGTACAATATGAAAAACTGTTTTTT.

The chain joins TRBV2 to TRBJ1-3; TRBD1 is a possible D gene (5 bases). The CDR3 is 16 residues long. Trimming cost V 5 bases and J 0 bases, with 14 bases left between them. Germline CDR1 and CDR2: SNHLY and FYNNEI. Written as DNA, the CDR3 is TGTGCCAGCAGTTTGCGGGGGGGATTCTCTGGAAACACCATATATTTT. Amino acids: CASSLRGGFSGNTIYF.

The chain has TRBV4-1 and TRBJ2-5; D is tentatively TRBD1 or TRBD2 (5 bases each). Germline loops: CDR1 MGHRA, CDR2 YSYEKL. This CDR3 is 16 amino acids long. V shed 4 bases and J shed 5 bases, with 20 bases lying between them. The CDR3 nucleotides read TGCGCCAGCAGCCCGATGGGGGTGCAGGCCGGGGAGACCCAGTACTTC. As protein: CASSPMGVQAGETQYF.

The rearrangement joins TRBV29-1 to TRBJ2-7, with D perhaps matching TRBD1 (6 bases). V lost 5 bases, J lost 2 bases, and 16 bases lay in between. In germline, CDR1 is SQVTM, CDR2 ANQGSEA. This CDR3 contains 14 residues. The CDR3 reads CSVSGQPVTYEQYF. As DNA, the CDR3 is TGCAGCGTTAGCGGACAGCCCGTGACCTACGAGCAGTACTTC.